This record looks at one T cell receptor (beta chain) sequence and its context. Antigen unknown. The source of the sample is a study of T-cell memory formation after mild COVID-19. TCRdb recomputed calls from the 5' RACE reads with MiXCR, one row per CDR3 protein. In the table there are about 420,000 distinct CDR3 sequences, more than 20% of which are singletons. The ends lost 5 bases at V and 0 bases at J; junction bases unmatched: 3. This CDR3 is built from 15 residues. Germline lookup yields CDR1 SEHNR and CDR2 FQNEAQ (reference sequence). Study-level points and caveats: Pre-infection memory held some responding clones, suggesting pre-existing cross-reactive T cells responded.

The chain carries TRBV7-9 and TRBJ2-3; 9 bases are a match to TRBD2. Input material: PBMCs or a T cell subset sorted from them (not recorded which). This clonotype originated in an adult woman who had mild COVID-19 (a few samples of this study predate the infection). Cell type and time point are not known. CDR3 protein: CASSISGGSTDTQYF. CDR3 sequence (DNA): TGTGCCAGCAGCATTAGCGGGGGAAGCACAGATACGCAGTATTTT.